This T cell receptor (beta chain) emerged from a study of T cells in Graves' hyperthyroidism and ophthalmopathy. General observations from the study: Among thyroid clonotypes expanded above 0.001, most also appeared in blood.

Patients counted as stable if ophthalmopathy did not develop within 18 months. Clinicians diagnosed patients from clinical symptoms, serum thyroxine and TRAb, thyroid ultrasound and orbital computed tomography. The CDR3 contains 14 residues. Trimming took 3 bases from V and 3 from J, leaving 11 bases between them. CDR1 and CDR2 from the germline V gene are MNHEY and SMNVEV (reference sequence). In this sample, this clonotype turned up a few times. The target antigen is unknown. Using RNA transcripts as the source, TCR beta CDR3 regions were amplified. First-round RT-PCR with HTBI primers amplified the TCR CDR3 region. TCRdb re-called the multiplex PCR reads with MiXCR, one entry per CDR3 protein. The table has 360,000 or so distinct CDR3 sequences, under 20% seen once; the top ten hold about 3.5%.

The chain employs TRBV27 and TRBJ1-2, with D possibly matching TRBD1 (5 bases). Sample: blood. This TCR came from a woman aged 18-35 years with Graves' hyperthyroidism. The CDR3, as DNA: TGTGCCAGCAGTTTCCTCCCGGGGCACTATGGCTACACCTTC. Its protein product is CASSFLPGHYGYTF.